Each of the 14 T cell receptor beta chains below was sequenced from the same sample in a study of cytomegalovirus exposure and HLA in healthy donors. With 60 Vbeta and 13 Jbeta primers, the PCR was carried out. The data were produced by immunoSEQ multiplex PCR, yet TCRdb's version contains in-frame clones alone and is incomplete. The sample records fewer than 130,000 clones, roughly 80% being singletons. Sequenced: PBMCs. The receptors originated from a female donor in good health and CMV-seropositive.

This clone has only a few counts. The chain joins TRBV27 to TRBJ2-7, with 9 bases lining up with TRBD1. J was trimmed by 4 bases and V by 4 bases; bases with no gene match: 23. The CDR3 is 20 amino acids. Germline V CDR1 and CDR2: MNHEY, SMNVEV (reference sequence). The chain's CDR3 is CASSSLPRASGTGFKYEQYF. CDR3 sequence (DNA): TGTGCCAGCAGTTCACTCCCCCGAGCCTCCGGGACAGGGTTTAAGTACGAGCAGTACTTC.

Here the CDR3 DNA reads TGTGCCAGCAGCACCGGACAGGGGGCGGCTGAAGCTTTCTTT. Protein: CASSTGQGAAEAFF. The chain has TRBV7-8 and TRBJ1-1, with 11 bases that match TRBD1. The CDR3 runs 14 residues. Trimming at V came to 5 bases and at J to 6 bases, leaving 5 bases not matched to a gene. Germline V gene sequence: CDR1 SGHVS, CDR2 FQNEAQ.

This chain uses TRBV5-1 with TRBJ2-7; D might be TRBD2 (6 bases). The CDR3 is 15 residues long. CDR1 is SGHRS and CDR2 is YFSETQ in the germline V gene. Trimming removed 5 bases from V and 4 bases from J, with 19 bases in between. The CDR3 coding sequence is TGCGCCAGCAGGTCGTCCGGGACTGGGTCTTACGAGCAGTACTTC. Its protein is CASRSSGTGSYEQYF.

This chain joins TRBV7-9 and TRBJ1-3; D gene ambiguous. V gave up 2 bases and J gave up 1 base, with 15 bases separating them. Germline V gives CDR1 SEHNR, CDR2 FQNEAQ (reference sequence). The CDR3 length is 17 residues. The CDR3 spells CASSLNWAGSSGNTIYF. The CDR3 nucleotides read TGTGCCAGCAGCTTAAATTGGGCGGGGAGTTCTGGAAACACCATATATTTT.

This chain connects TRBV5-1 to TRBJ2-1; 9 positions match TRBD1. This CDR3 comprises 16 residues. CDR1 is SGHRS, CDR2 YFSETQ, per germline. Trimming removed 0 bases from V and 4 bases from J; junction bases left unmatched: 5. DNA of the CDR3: TGCGCCAGCAGCTTGGAGCCGGGACAGGGTTACAATGAGCAGTTCTTC. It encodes CASSLEPGQGYNEQFF.

The CDR3 sequence: CASSPNALAGNTEAFF. The CDR3 bases are TGTGCCAGCTCACCAAACGCGTTAGCCGGGAACACTGAAGCTTTCTTT. The gene calls are TRBV18 and TRBJ1-1, with D unresolved. Looked up from germline, CDR1 is KGHSH and CDR2 is LQKENI. Trimming removed 2 bases from V and 1 base from J, with 14 bases in between. There are 16 residues in the CDR3.

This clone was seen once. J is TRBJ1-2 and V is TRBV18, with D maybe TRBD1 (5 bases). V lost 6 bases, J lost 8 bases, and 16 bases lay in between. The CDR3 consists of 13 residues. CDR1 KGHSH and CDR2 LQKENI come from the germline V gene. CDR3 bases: TGTGCCAGCTCGACCATGGACAATCACGGCTACACCTTC. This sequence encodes CASSTMDNHGYTF.

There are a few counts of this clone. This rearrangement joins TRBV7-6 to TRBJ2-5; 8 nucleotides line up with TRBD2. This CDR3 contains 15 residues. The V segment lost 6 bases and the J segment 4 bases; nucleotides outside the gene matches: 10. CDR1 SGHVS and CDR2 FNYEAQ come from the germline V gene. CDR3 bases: TGTGCCAGCAGACCTACTAGCGGAGGGGGAGAGACCCAGTACTTC. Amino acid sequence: CASRPTSGGGETQYF.

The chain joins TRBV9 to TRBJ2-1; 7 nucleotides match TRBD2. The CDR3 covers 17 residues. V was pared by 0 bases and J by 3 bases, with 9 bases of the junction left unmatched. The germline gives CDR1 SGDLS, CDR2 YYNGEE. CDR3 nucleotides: TGTGCCAGCAGCGTAGGTGGACGGGGGGTTGGCTACAATGAGCAGTTCTTC. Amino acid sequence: CASSVGGRGVGYNEQFF. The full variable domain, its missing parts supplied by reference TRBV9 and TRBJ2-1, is DSGVTQTPKHLITATGQRVTLRCSPRSGDLSVYWYQQSLDQGLQFLIQYYNGEERAKGNILERFSAQQFPDLHSELNLSSLELGDSALYFCASSVGGRGVGYNEQFFGPGTRLTVL.

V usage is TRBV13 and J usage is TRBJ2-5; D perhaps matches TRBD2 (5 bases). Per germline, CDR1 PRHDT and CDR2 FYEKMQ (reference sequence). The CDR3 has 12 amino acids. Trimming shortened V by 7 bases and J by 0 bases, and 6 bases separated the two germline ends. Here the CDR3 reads CASTGNQETQYF. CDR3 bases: TGTGCCAGCACCGGGAACCAAGAGACCCAGTACTTC.

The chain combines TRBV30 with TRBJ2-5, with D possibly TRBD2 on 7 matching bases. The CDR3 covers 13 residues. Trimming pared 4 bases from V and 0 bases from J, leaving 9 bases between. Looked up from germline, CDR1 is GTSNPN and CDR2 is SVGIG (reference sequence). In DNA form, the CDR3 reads TGTGCCTGGACCGGGGGGCACCAAGAGACCCAGTACTTC. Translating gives CAWTGGHQETQYF.

CDR3 DNA: TGTGCCAGCAGCTTGATGACAGCGAAAGAGACCCAGTACTTC. Amino acid sequence: CASSLMTAKETQYF. The rearrangement uses TRBV5-8 and TRBJ2-5; tentative D call: TRBD1 (5 bases). The germline V gene has CDR1 SGHTS and CDR2 YDEGEE. V was shortened by 1 base and J by 3 bases, with 10 bases between the two germline ends. CDR3 length: 14 amino acids.

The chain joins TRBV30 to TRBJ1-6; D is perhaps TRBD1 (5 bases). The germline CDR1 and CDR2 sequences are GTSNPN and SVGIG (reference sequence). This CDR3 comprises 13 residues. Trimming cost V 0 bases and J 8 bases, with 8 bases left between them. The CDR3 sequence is CAWSVQGDSPLHF. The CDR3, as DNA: TGTGCCTGGAGTGTACAAGGGGATTCACCCCTCCACTTT.

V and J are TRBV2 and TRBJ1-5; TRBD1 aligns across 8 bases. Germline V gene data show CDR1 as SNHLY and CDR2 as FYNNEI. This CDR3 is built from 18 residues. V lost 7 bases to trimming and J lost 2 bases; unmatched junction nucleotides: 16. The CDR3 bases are TGTGCCAGCACTGGGGGGCAGGGGGCCAGTTTTCGCAATCAGCCCCAGCATTTT. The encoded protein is CASTGGQGASFRNQPQHF.